The entry below gives a single TCR beta chain sequence along with its context. The source of the sample is a study of blood T cell repertoires in COVID-19. Here immunoSEQ multiplex PCR was the method, and the copy in TCRdb shows in-frame clones only, minus some. The sample contains about 89,000 clones, over 65% of which appear only once. The length of the CDR3 is 12 residues. Per the germline V gene, CDR1 is SEHNR and CDR2 is FQNEAQ (reference sequence). The ends were cut back, 5 bases at V and 4 bases at J, with 8 bases in the middle. Sequencing was carried out using peripheral blood. The sequence was obtained from a human donor in a cohort sampled during active COVID-19. The chain employs TRBV7-9 and TRBJ1-2; the D is unclear. CDR3 DNA: TGTGCCAGCAGCCCGGGTATCTATGGCTACACCTTC. This sequence encodes CASSPGIYGYTF.